Listed below are T cell receptor beta chains from one sample, sequenced in a study of cytomegalovirus exposure and HLA in healthy donors. TCRdb's table, derived via immunoSEQ multiplex PCR, lists solely in-frame clones and lacks some. The profile shows fewer than 140,000 clones, 65% to 75% of them singletons. Sequenced input: PBMCs. These receptors all come from a female donor in good health and CMV-seronegative. The CDR3 runs from the conserved cysteine through the conserved F or W. D genes are given only for firm matches. Clone size is not always given. Where it is, it says once, few, many or a class for expanded clones.

TRBJ2-1,TRBV20-1,TRBD1,.,CSAAHRGQFF,TGCAGTGCCGCCCACAGGGGGCAGTTCTTC
TRBJ1-1,TRBV7-2,.,once,CASSRQGRDTEAFF,TGTGCCAGCAGCCGGCAGGGGCGGGACACTGAAGCTTTCTTT
TRBJ2-7,TRBV19,.,.,CASSPRRQDYEQYF,TGTGCCAGTAGCCCACGCCGACAGGACTACGAGCAGTACTTC
TRBJ2-7,TRBV30,TRBD1,few,CAWRASGTGGREQYF,TGTGCCTGGAGGGCTTCCGGGACAGGGGGTAGGGAGCAGTACTTC
TRBJ2-7,TRBV15,.,.,CATSKRGYSLGYEQYF,TGTGCCACCAGCAAGAGAGGGTATAGTCTCGGCTACGAGCAGTACTTC
TRBJ2-3,TRBV12-5,TRBD2,.,CASGFGLAGDTQYF,TGTGCTAGTGGTTTCGGACTAGCAGGAGATACGCAGTATTTT
TRBJ1-4,TRBV14,.,.,CASSQVTVPEKLFF,TGTGCCAGCAGCCAAGTTACAGTTCCCGAAAAACTGTTTTTT
TRBJ2-1,TRBV11-1,.,.,CASSLGVGGSYNEQFF,TGTGCCAGCAGCCTCGGGGTCGGGGGCTCCTACAATGAGCAGTTCTTC
TRBJ2-5,TRBV20-1,.,.,CSPLVTETQYF,TGCAGTCCACTAGTTACGGAGACCCAGTACTTC
TRBJ2-7,TRBV19,TRBD1,.,CASSTTGGLYEQYF,TGTGCCAGTAGTACCACAGGGGGCCTCTACGAGCAGTACTTC
TRBJ2-3,TRBV7-3,TRBD2,once,CASSLRATSGRTQYF,TGTGCCAGCAGCTTAAGGGCCACTAGCGGGAGAACGCAGTATTTT
TRBJ2-1,TRBV5-1,.,few,CASCLRRNEQFF,TGCGCCAGCTGTCTGAGGCGCAATGAGCAGTTCTTC
TRBJ2-5,TRBV6-6,TRBD1,.,CASSNPGAGGMQTQYF,TGTGCCAGCAGTAACCCCGGGGCAGGGGGCATGCAGACCCAGTACTTC
TRBJ1-2,TRBV29-1,TRBD1,.,CSVESAGQTYGYTF,TGCAGCGTTGAAAGTGCGGGACAGACCTATGGCTACACCTTC
TRBJ2-3,TRBV18,TRBD2,.,CASSPLASGGTDTQYF,TGTGCCAGCTCACCTCTTGCCAGCGGGGGCACAGATACGCAGTATTTT
TRBJ2-1,TRBV7-6,TRBD2,few,CASSLARAGGLAEQFF,TGTGCCAGCAGCTTAGCGCGAGCGGGAGGTCTCGCTGAGCAGTTCTTC
TRBJ2-1,TRBV5-5,TRBD2,.,CASSRRLAGAANEQFF,TGTGCCAGCAGCAGGAGACTAGCGGGAGCCGCCAATGAGCAGTTCTTC
TRBJ1-3,TRBV18,TRBD1,.,CASSPSTGGVAGNTIYF,TGTGCCAGCTCACCCTCGACAGGGGGCGTCGCTGGAAACACCATATATTTT
TRBJ2-1,TRBV14,TRBD1,.,CASSQTGGTGNEQFF,TGTGCCAGCAGCCAAACAGGGGGGACAGGCAATGAGCAGTTCTTC
TRBJ2-1,TRBV11-3,.,.,CASSPALGDSYNEQFF,TGTGCCAGCAGCCCCGCCCTTGGAGACTCCTACAATGAGCAGTTCTTC
TRBJ2-2,TRBV9,.,.,CASSVRGTGELFF,TGTGCCAGCAGCGTAAGGGGTACCGGGGAGCTGTTTTTT
TRBJ2-7,TRBV9,.,.,CASSVGENYEQCF,TGTGCCAGCAGCGTCGGGGAGAACTACGAGCAGTGCTTC
TRBJ1-4,TRBV28,.,.,CASSFFSVGGEKLFF,TGTGCCAGCAGTTTCTTCAGCGTTGGGGGGGAAAAACTGTTTTTT
TRBJ2-6,TRBV28,TRBD1,.,CASGGDSSGANVLTF,TGTGCCTCAGGGGGCGATAGCTCTGGGGCCAACGTCCTGACTTTC
TRBJ2-5,TRBV2,TRBD1,once,CASSEATGGLETQYF,TGTGCCAGCAGCGAAGCGACAGGGGGCCTAGAGACCCAGTACTTC
TRBJ2-7,TRBV27,.,few,CASSTSSGYKQYF,TGTGCCAGCAGCACATCCTCAGGGTATAAGCAGTACTTC
TRBJ1-5,TRBV6-1,.,.,CASRPTGSWDQPQHF,TGTGCCAGCAGACCCACCGGGAGCTGGGATCAGCCCCAGCATTTT
TRBJ2-2,TRBV7-9,TRBD1,.,CASRGSSGQANTGELFF,TGTGCCAGCCGGGGTTCGTCGGGACAGGCGAACACCGGGGAGCTGTTTTTT
TRBJ2-1,TRBV11-1,TRBD2,few,CASTAGLAAISGGYNEQFF,TGTGCCAGCACCGCCGGACTAGCGGCCATCTCAGGGGGTTACAATGAGCAGTTCTTC
TRBJ2-1,TRBV15,.,.,CATSNSTIRLEQFF,TGTGCCACCAGCAACTCGACAATCCGGTTGGAGCAGTTCTTC
TRBJ2-3,TRBV6-4,.,medium-sized,CASSEGSGSTDTQYF,TGTGCCAGCAGTGAGGGGAGCGGGAGCACAGATACGCAGTATTTT
TRBJ2-7,TRBV7-8,TRBD2,.,CASSLETSGYEQYF,TGTGCCAGCAGCTTAGAGACTAGCGGGTACGAGCAGTACTTC
TRBJ2-3,TRBV6-5,.,.,CASSYLGLHTDTQYF,TGTGCCAGCAGTTACCTTGGGCTACACACAGATACGCAGTATTTT
TRBJ1-5,TRBV2,.,once,CASSVGDQPQHF,TGTGCCAGCAGTGTCGGGGATCAGCCCCAGCATTTT
TRBJ2-5,TRBV18,.,.,CASSPIEETQYF,TGTGCCAGCTCACCAATCGAGGAGACCCAGTACTTC
TRBJ2-1,TRBV5-5,.,many,CASSLAPGIYNEQFF,TGTGCCAGCAGCTTGGCCCCAGGGATATACAATGAGCAGTTCTTC
TRBJ2-5,TRBV2,.,.,CASSRGSQETQYF,TGTGCCAGCTCGCGTGGGAGTCAAGAGACCCAGTACTTC
TRBJ2-1,TRBV28,.,.,CASSQFYNEQFF,TGTGCCAGCAGCCAGTTTTACAATGAGCAGTTCTTC
TRBJ2-1,TRBV2,TRBD1,few,CASRDTGGDYNEQFF,TGTGCCAGCAGAGATACAGGGGGCGACTACAATGAGCAGTTCTTC
TRBJ1-1,TRBV14,.,.,CASSPAGRGEWTEAFF,TGTGCCAGCAGCCCAGCCGGACGGGGTGAGTGGACTGAAGCTTTCTTT
TRBJ2-3,TRBV6-5,.,.,CASSYSGALTDTQYF,TGTGCCAGCAGTTACTCCGGAGCACTCACAGATACGCAGTATTTT
TRBJ2-1,TRBV6-5,.,.,CASSYSGGSVLDEQFF,TGTGCCAGCAGTTACTCTGGGGGGTCCGTTCTGGATGAGCAGTTCTTC
TRBJ2-3,TRBV21-1,.,.,CASSKARSRVADTQYF,TGTGCCAGCAGCAAAGCGCGCAGCAGGGTGGCGGATACGCAGTATTTT
TRBJ2-5,TRBV29-1,TRBD2,few,CSVEERRASGVQETQYF,TGCAGCGTTGAAGAAAGAAGGGCTAGCGGAGTGCAAGAGACCCAGTACTTC
TRBJ2-7,TRBV27,.,.,CASSRKPDYEQYF,TGTGCCAGCAGCCGTAAGCCCGACTACGAGCAGTACTTC
TRBJ1-2,TRBV28,.,once,CASSLLGRSVPGGYTF,TGTGCCAGCAGTTTATTGGGTCGATCGGTTCCGGGGGGCTACACCTTC
TRBJ2-1,TRBV9,TRBD2,.,CASSVTSGRAMDEQFF,TGTGCCAGCAGCGTGACTAGCGGGAGGGCGATGGATGAGCAGTTCTTC
TRBJ1-5,TRBV7-6,.,.,CASSLVAGPNNQPQHF,TGTGCCAGCAGCTTAGTGGCAGGGCCCAACAATCAGCCCCAGCATTTT
TRBJ2-7,TRBV28,TRBD2,.,CASSPGLAGYEQYF,TGTGCCAGCAGTCCCGGACTAGCGGGCTACGAGCAGTACTTC
TRBJ2-1,TRBV10-1,TRBD2,.,CASSEWASGSHEQFF,TGCGCCAGCAGTGAGTGGGCTAGCGGGAGCCATGAGCAGTTCTTC
TRBJ1-2,TRBV6-5,.,once,CASSYASGHNYGYTF,TGTGCCAGCAGTTACGCCTCGGGACATAACTATGGCTACACCTTC
TRBJ2-1,TRBV9,TRBD1,many,CASNQGQDYNEQFF,TGTGCCAGCAATCAGGGACAGGACTACAATGAGCAGTTCTTC
TRBJ2-5,TRBV5-1,.,.,CASSLDGAETQYF,TGCGCCAGCAGCTTGGATGGTGCGGAGACCCAGTACTTC
TRBJ2-2,TRBV5-4,.,.,CASSRFKRQGRTGELFF,TGTGCCAGCAGCAGATTTAAGCGGCAGGGGCGGACCGGGGAGCTGTTTTTT
TRBJ2-7,TRBV10-3,TRBD1,.,CAISIPGQGDYEQYF,TGTGCCATCAGTATACCGGGACAGGGGGATTACGAGCAGTACTTC